Shown below are 9 T cell receptor beta chains from a single sample sequenced in a study of blood T cell repertoires in COVID-19. Profiled with immunoSEQ multiplex PCR; TCRdb holds only in-frame clones, not every one. The data show 40,000 or so clones, 85% to 90% seen once. Source material: peripheral blood. The source of these receptors is a man aged 25-40 years with active or convalescent COVID-19.

The chain uses TRBV6-1 and TRBJ1-3, with D perhaps TRBD1 (6 bases). V was pared by 0 bases and J by 0 bases, with 21 bases between. Per the germline V gene, CDR1 is MNHNS and CDR2 is SASEGT. This CDR3 comprises 20 residues. The CDR3 here is CASSEAWALAGVSSGNTIYF. The CDR3 nucleotides read TGTGCCAGCAGTGAAGCGTGGGCTCTGGCAGGGGTGAGCTCTGGAAACACCATATATTTT.

The chain couples TRBV19 to TRBJ2-1, with 15 bases aligning to TRBD2. The V and J ends lost 4 bases and 1 base, in that order; junction bases with no gene match: 2. CDR3 length: 17 residues. CDR1 LNHDA and CDR2 SQIVND come from the germline V gene (reference sequence). Here the CDR3 reads CASSTGTSGGSYNEQFF. The DNA of the CDR3 is TGTGCCAGTAGTACAGGGACTAGCGGGGGGTCCTACAATGAGCAGTTCTTC.

The chain recombines TRBV19 with TRBJ2-1, with 7 bases identical to TRBD2. CDR3 length: 13 residues. The V gene end was trimmed by 6 bases and the J gene end by 9 bases; junction bases not matched to a gene: 8. CDR1 and CDR2 from the germline V gene are LNHDA and SQIVND (reference sequence). CDR3 loop: CASRRERRGEQFF. In nucleotides, the CDR3 is TGTGCCAGTAGGCGGGAGAGGCGAGGTGAGCAGTTCTTC.

The genes are TRBV21-1 and TRBJ1-1. TRBV21-1 is noted as a pseudogene. There are 14 residues in the CDR3. As DNA, the CDR3 is TGTGCCAGCAGCAAAGGAGGGTTGAACACTGAAGCTTTCTTT. It specifies CASSKGGLNTEAFF.

The V gene is TRBV2, the J gene TRBJ1-6, with 9 positions matching TRBD1. V lost 3 bases and J lost 7; bases outside the gene matches: 4. Germline V lookup: CDR1 SNHLY, CDR2 FYNNEI. There are 15 residues in the CDR3. CDR3 sequence: CASSDRQGVNSPLHF. CDR3 bases: TGTGCCAGCAGTGACCGACAGGGGGTCAATTCACCCCTCCACTTT.

V and J are TRBV5-5 and TRBJ1-2; 7 bases are a match to TRBD1. Unmatched junction bases numbered 3, after V lost 0 bases and J lost 7 bases. The CDR3 has 13 amino acids. CDR1 and CDR2 from the germline V gene are SGHKS and YYEKEE (reference sequence). The chain's CDR3 is CASSLEGAFGYTF. The DNA of the CDR3 is TGTGCCAGCAGCTTGGAGGGGGCGTTTGGCTACACCTTC.

This chain connects TRBV7-9 to TRBJ2-2; possibly TRBD1 for D (6 bases). The ends were cut back, 1 base at V and 0 bases at J, with 12 bases in the middle. The CDR3 consists of 17 residues. Looked up from germline, CDR1 is SEHNR and CDR2 is FQNEAQ (reference sequence). CDR3 protein: CASSLERTVPNTGELFF. As DNA, the CDR3 is TGTGCCAGCAGCTTAGAAAGGACAGTTCCGAACACCGGGGAGCTGTTTTTT.

The table lists this clone with a count of one. The V gene is TRBV5-4, the J gene TRBJ2-1, with 11 bases fitting TRBD2. The CDR3 sequence is 17 residues long. Germline V gives CDR1 SGHNT, CDR2 YYREEE (reference sequence). Trimming removed 0 bases from V and 0 bases from J; junction bases left unmatched: 2. The CDR3 DNA follows: TGTGCCAGCAGCTTGGATGGACTAGCGGGCTCCTACAATGAGCAGTTCTTC. Translating it yields CASSLDGLAGSYNEQFF.

The chain couples TRBV5-5 to TRBJ2-3; D is perhaps TRBD1 or TRBD2 (6 bases each). Germline V gives CDR1 SGHKS, CDR2 YYEKEE (reference sequence). The CDR3 is made up of 13 amino acids. Trimming shortened V by 4 bases and J by 7 bases, and 13 bases separated the two germline ends. The CDR3 loop is CASSVGGRNTQYF. The DNA for the CDR3 is TGTGCCAGCAGCGTGGGGGGCCGAAATACGCAGTATTTT. Full variable domain (remainder filled in from reference TRBV5-5 and TRBJ2-3): DAGVTQSPTHLIKTRGQQVTLRCSPISGHKSVSWYQQVLGQGPQFIFQYYEKEERGRGNFPDRFSARQFPNYSSELNVNALLLGDSALYLCASSVGGRNTQYFGPGTRLTVL.